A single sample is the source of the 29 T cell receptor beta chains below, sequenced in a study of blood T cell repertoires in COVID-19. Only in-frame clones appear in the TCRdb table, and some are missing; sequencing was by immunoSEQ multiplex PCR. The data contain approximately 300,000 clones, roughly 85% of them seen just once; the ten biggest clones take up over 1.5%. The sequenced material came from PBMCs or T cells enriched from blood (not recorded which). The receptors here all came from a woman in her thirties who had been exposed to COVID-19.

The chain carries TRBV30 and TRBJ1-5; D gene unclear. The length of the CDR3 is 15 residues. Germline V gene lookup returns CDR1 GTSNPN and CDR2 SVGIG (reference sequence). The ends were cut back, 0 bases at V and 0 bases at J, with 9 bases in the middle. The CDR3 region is CAWSVHINSNQPQHF. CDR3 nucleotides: TGTGCCTGGAGTGTACATATCAATAGCAATCAGCCCCAGCATTTT.

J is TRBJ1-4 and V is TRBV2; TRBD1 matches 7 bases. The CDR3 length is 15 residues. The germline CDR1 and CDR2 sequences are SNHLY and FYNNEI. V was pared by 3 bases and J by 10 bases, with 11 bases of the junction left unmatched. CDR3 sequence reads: CASSEEGQGGGKLFF. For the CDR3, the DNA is TGTGCCAGCAGTGAGGAGGGGCAGGGGGGAGGAAAACTGTTTTTT.

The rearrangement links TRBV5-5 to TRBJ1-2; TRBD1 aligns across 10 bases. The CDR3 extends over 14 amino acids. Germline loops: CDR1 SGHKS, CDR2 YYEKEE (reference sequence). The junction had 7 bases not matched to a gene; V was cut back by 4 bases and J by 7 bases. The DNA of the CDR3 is TGTGCCAGCAGCCCCGAACGGGACAGGGGTGGCTACACCTTC. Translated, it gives CASSPERDRGGYTF.

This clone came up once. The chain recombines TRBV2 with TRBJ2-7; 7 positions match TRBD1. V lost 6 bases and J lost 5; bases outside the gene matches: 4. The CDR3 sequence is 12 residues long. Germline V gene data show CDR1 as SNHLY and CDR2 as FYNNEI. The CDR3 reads CASRTGWDEQYF. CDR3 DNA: TGTGCCAGCAGGACAGGGTGGGACGAGCAGTACTTC.

CDR3: CASSPQEPKSGANVLTF. The CDR3 DNA follows: TGTGCCAGCTCACCACAGGAGCCCAAGTCTGGGGCCAACGTCCTGACTTTC. The chain joins TRBV18 to TRBJ2-6; D unclear. This CDR3 is 17 amino acids long. Germline CDR1 KGHSH, CDR2 LQKENI. The V end lost 1 base, the J end lost 1 base, and 11 bases lay between the germline ends.

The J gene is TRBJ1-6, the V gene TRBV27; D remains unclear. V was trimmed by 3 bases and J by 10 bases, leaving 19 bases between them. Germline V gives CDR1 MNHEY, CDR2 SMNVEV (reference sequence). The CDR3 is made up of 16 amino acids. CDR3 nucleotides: TGTGCCAGCAGTTTCTTCCCCGGGAGGCGGGCGTCACCCCTCCACTTT. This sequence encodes CASSFFPGRRASPLHF.

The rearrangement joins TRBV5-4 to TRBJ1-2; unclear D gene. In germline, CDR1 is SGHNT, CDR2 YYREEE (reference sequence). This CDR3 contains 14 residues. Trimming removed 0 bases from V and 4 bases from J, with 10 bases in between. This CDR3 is CASSLETPFYGYTF. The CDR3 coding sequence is TGTGCCAGCAGCTTGGAGACACCATTCTATGGCTACACCTTC.

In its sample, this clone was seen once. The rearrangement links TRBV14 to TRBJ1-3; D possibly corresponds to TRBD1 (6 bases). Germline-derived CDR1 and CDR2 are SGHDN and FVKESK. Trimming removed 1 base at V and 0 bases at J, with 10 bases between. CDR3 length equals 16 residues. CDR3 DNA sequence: TGTGCCAGCAGCCAAGTCGGGGGGCTCTCTGGAAACACCATATATTTT. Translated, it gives CASSQVGGLSGNTIYF.

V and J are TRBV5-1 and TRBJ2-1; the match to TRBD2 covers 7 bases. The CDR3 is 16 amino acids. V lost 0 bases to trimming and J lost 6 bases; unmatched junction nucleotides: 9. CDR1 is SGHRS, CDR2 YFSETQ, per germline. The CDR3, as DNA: TGCGCCAGCAGCTTGGGGGCGGGAGCGGTTTTCAATGAGCAGTTCTTC. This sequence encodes CASSLGAGAVFNEQFF.

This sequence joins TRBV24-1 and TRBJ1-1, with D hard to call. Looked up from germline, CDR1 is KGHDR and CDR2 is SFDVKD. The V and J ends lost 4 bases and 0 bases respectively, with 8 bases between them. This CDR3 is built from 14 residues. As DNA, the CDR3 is TGTGCCACCAGTGAGGGGAGGGTGAACACTGAAGCTTTCTTT. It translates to CATSEGRVNTEAFF.

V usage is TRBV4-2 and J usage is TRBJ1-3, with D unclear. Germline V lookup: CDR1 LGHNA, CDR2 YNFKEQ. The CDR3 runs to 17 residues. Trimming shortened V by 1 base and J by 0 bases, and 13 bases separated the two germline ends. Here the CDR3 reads CASSQVGMRGSGNTIYF. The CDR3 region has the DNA TGTGCCAGCAGCCAAGTGGGAATGCGGGGCTCTGGAAACACCATATATTTT.

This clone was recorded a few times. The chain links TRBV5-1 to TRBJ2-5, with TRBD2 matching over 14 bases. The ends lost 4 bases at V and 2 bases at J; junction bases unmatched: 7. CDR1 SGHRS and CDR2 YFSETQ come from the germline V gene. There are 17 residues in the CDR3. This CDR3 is CASSAGLAGDHQETQYF. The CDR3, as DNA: TGCGCCAGCAGCGCGGGACTAGCGGGAGATCATCAAGAGACCCAGTACTTC. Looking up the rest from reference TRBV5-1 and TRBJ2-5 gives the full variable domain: KAGVTQTPRYLIKTRGQQVTLSCSPISGHRSVSWYQQTPGQGLQFLFEYFSETQRNKGNFPGRFSGRQFSNSRSEMNVSTLELGDSALYLCASSAGLAGDHQETQYFGPGTRLLVL.

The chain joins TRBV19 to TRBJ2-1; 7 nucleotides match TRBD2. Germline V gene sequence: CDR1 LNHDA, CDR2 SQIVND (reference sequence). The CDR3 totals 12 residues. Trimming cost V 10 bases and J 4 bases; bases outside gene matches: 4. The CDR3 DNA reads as TGTGCCACCACGGGACTATACAATGAGCAGTTCTTC. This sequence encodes CATTGLYNEQFF.

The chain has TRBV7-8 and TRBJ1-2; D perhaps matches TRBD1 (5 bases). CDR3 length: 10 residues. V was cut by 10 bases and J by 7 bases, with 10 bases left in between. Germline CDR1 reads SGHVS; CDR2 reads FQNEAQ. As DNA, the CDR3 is TGTGCCACCTCCGGGGGTGGCTACACCTTC. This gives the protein CATSGGGYTF. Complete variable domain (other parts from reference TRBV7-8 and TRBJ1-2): GAGVSQSPRYKVAKRGQDVALRCDPISGHVSLFWYQQALGQGPEFLTYFQNEAQLDKSGLPSDRFFAERPEGSVSTLKIQRTQQEDSAVYLCATSGGGYTFGSGTRLTVV.

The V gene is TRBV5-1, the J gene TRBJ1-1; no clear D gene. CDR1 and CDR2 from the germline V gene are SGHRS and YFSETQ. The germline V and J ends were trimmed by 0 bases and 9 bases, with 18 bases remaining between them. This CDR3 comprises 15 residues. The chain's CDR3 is CASSLASRGGSKAFF. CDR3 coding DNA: TGCGCCAGCAGCTTGGCCAGTCGGGGAGGATCAAAAGCTTTCTTT.

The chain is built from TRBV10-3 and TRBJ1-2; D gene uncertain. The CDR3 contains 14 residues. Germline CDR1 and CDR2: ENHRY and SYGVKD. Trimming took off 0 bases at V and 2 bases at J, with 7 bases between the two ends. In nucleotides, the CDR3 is TGTGCCATCAGTGAGTCCACGGGGAACTATGGCTACACCTTC. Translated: CAISESTGNYGYTF.

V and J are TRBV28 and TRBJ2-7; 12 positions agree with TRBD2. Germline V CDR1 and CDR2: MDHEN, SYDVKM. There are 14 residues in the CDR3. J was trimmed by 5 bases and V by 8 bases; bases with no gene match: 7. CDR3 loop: CASLSSGRENEQYF. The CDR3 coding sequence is TGTGCCAGCTTATCTAGCGGGAGGGAAAACGAGCAGTACTTC.

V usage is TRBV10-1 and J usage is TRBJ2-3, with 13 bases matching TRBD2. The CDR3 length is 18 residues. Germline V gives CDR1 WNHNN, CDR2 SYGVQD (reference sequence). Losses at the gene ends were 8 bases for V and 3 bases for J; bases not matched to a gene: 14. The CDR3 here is CASQSGLAGEKGTDTQYF. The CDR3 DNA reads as TGCGCCAGCCAAAGCGGACTAGCGGGAGAAAAGGGAACAGATACGCAGTATTTT.

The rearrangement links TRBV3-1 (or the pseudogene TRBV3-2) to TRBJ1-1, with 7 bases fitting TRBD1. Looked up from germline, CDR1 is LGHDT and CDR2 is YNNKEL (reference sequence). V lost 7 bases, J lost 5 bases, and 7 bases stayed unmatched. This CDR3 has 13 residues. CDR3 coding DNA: TGTGCCAGCAACTACAGGGGAAATACTGAAGCTTTCTTT. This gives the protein CASNYRGNTEAFF.

This CDR3 reads CASSLGLAGDETQYF. The CDR3 coding sequence is TGTGCCAGCAGCTTAGGGCTAGCGGGGGACGAGACCCAGTACTTC. This sequence joins TRBV11-3 and TRBJ2-5; the match to TRBD2 covers 10 bases. V lost 1 base to trimming and J lost 5 bases; unmatched junction nucleotides: 4. Germline V CDR1 and CDR2: SGHNT, YENEEA. The CDR3 length is 15 residues.

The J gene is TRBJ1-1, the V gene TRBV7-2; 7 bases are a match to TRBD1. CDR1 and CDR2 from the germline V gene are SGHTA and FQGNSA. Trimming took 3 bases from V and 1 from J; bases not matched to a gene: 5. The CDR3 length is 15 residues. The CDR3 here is CASSFRQGANTEAFF. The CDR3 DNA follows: TGTGCCAGCAGCTTCAGACAGGGCGCGAACACTGAAGCTTTCTTT.

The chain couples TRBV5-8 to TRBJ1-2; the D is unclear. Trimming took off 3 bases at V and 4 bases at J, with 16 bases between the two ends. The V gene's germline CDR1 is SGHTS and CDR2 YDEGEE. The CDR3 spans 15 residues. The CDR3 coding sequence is TGTGCCAGCAGCTCCGCCGTCGGGGTTTCCTATGGCTACACCTTC. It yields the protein CASSSAVGVSYGYTF.

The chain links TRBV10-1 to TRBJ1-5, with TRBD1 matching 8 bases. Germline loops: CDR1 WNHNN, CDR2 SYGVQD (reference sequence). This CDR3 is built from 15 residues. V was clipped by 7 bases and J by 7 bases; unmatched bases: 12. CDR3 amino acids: CASNEPQGAGQPQHF. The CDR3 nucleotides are TGCGCCAGCAATGAACCTCAGGGGGCAGGCCAGCCCCAGCATTTT.

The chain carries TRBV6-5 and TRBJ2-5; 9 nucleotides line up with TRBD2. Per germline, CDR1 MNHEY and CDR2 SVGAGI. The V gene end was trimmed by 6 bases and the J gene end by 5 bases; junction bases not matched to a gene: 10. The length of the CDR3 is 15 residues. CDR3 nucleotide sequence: TGTGCCAGCAGCCGCGCGCCTAGCGGGACGGAGACCCAGTACTTC. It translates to CASSRAPSGTETQYF.

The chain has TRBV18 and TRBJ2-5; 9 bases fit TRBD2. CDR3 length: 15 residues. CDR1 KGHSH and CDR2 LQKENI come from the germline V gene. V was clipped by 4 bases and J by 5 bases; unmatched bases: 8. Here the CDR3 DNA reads TGTGCCAGCTCACAGACTAGCGGCGGTCGGGAGACCCAGTACTTC. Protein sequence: CASSQTSGGRETQYF.

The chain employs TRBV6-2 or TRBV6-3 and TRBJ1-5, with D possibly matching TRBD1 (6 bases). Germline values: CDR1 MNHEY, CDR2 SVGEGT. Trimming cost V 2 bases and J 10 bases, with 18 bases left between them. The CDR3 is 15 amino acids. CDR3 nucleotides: TGTGCCAGCAGTTACCCCCAGGGGACCTACCCCCCCCAGCATTTT. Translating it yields CASSYPQGTYPPQHF.

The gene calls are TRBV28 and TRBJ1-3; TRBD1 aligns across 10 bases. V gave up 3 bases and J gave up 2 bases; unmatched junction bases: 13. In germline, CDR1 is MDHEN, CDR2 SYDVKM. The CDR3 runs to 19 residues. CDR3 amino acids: CASSLVLDRGGFAGNTIYF. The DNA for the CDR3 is TGTGCCAGCAGTTTGGTCTTGGACAGGGGGGGTTTTGCTGGAAACACCATATATTTT.

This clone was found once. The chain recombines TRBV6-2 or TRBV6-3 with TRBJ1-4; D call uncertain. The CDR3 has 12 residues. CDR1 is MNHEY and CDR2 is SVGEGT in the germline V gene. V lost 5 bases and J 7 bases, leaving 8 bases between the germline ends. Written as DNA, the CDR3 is TGTGCCAGCAGTCACGGGAGTGAAAAACTGTTTTTT. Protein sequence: CASSHGSEKLFF.

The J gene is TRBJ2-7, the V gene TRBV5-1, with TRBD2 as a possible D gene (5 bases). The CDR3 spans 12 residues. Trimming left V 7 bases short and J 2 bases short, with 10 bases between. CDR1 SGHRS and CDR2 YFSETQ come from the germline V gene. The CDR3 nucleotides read TGCGCCAGCGGCGAGGGAACCTACGAGCAGTACTTC. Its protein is CASGEGTYEQYF.